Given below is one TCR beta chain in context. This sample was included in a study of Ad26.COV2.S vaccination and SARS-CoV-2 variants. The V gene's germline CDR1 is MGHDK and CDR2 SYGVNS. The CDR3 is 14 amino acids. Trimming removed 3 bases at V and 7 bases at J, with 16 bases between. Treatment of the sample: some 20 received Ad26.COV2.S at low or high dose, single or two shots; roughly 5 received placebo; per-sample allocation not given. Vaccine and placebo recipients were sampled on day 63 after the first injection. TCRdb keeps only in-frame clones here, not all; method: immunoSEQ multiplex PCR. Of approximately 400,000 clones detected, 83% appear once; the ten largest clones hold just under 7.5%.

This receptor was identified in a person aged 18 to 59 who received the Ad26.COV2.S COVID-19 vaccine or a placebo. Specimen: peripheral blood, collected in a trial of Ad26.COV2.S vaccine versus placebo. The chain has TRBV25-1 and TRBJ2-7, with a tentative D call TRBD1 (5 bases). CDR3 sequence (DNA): TGTGCCAGCAGTGACAGCCGGCCTAAGGGGGAGCAGTACTTC. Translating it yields CASSDSRPKGEQYF.